This TCR beta chain was retrieved from a study of T cell responses to AZD1222 COVID-19 vaccine. Findings and limits, study-wide: Recipients of two AZD1222 doses showed rising Spike-specific TCR breadth and depth. Just 5 or 6 AZD1222 recipients tested seropositive at baseline. Along spike, vaccine-associated CD4 TCRs were found throughout, with dominance at 160-218 and 743-854.

Generated by immunoSEQ multiplex PCR, the TCRdb table keeps only in-frame clones and is missing some. The data show about 92,000 clones, around 90% seen once. Per the germline V gene, CDR1 is MDHEN and CDR2 is SYDVKM. This CDR3 comprises 15 residues. V was trimmed by 5 bases and J by 6 bases, leaving 17 bases between them. With regard to this clone: The antigen remains undetermined.

This chain connects TRBV28 to TRBJ1-5; perhaps TRBD1 as D (6 bases). This clonotype was sampled from an adult in good health. This sample comprised peripheral blood, obtained on day 0 of AZD1222 vaccination. CDR3 protein: CASSPNGGGGQPQHF. CDR3 nucleotide sequence: TGTGCCAGCAGTCCTAACGGGGGCGGAGGTCAGCCCCAGCATTTT.